The 31 T cell receptor beta chains given below trace back to one sample, sequenced in a study. Each CDR3 protein gets one entry after TCRdb re-called the RT-PCR reads with MiXCR. The sample comprises more than 600,000 distinct CDR3 sequences, 13% to 15% of which are singletons, and roughly 4% rests with the top ten. The source material was memory CD4+ T cells from blood. The source of these receptors is a female donor in good health, serving as a healthy control.

This clonotype occurred a few times. The chain employs TRBV7-9 and TRBJ2-7, with a weak D call TRBD2 (5 bases). Per the germline V gene, CDR1 is SEHNR and CDR2 is FQNEAQ (reference sequence). This CDR3 has 12 amino acids. V dropped 6 bases and J dropped 2 bases, with 8 bases sitting between them. This CDR3 is CASSGGPYEQYF. For the CDR3, the DNA is TGTGCCAGCAGTGGAGGACCCTACGAGCAGTACTTC.

This clonotype was seen a few times. Given a much more abundant clone one base away, this may be a read error. This chain uses TRBV29-1 with TRBJ1-1, with D unclear. CDR3 length: 10 amino acids. V shed 8 bases and J shed 4 bases, with 8 bases lying between them. Germline V gives CDR1 SQVTM, CDR2 ANQGSEA. The chain's CDR3 is CSTQTTEAFF. In DNA form, the CDR3 reads TGCAGCACCCAGACCACTGAAGCTTTCTTT.

This clonotype was observed at least ten times. In DNA, the CDR3 is TGTGCCAGCACTGGGCTAGCGGGGCCGGCAGATACGCAGTATTTT. Amino acid sequence: CASTGLAGPADTQYF. The chain links TRBV6-1 to TRBJ2-3; 9 bases are a match to TRBD2. The V gene end was trimmed by 7 bases and the J gene end by 4 bases; junction bases not matched to a gene: 9. CDR3 length: 15 amino acids. Germline CDR1 is MNHNS and CDR2 is SASEGT.

The chain is built from TRBV7-6 and TRBJ1-4, with D possibly matching TRBD1 (6 bases). The CDR3 sequence is 12 residues long. Germline V CDR1 and CDR2: SGHVS, FNYEAQ. V gave up 5 bases and J gave up 6 bases, with 7 bases separating them. CDR3 bases: TGTGCCAGCAGCGGGGGCGATGAAAAACTGTTTTTT. It encodes CASSGGDEKLFF.

This chain connects TRBV27 to TRBJ2-7, with 13 bases that match TRBD2. J gave up 5 bases and V 3 bases, and 4 bases lay outside the gene matches. Germline V gene data show CDR1 as MNHEY and CDR2 as SMNVEV (reference sequence). CDR3 size: 15 residues. CDR3 in DNA: TGTGCCAGCAGTTTTGGACTAGCGGGAGCTCACGAGCAGTACTTC. Residues: CASSFGLAGAHEQYF.

The V and J genes are TRBV9 and TRBJ2-3; D unresolved. V dropped 0 bases and J dropped 4 bases, with 6 bases sitting between them. The V gene's germline CDR1 is SGDLS and CDR2 YYNGEE. The CDR3 covers 13 residues. CDR3 loop: CASSVERPDTQYF. DNA for the CDR3: TGTGCCAGCAGCGTAGAACGGCCAGATACGCAGTATTTT.

V and J are TRBV28 and TRBJ1-5; no clear D. The germline V gene has CDR1 MDHEN and CDR2 SYDVKM. This CDR3 contains 14 residues. V shed 8 bases and J shed 3 bases, with 14 bases lying between them. The CDR3 here is CASRRMGPNQPQHF. As DNA, the CDR3 is TGTGCCAGCCGCCGTATGGGTCCCAATCAGCCCCAGCATTTT.

In its sample, this clonotype was seen a few times. This chain joins TRBV7-2 and TRBJ2-1; no definite D call. Germline V CDR1 and CDR2: SGHTA, FQGNSA. Trimming took off 0 bases at V and 5 bases at J, with 8 bases between the two ends. The CDR3 has 14 residues. As DNA, the CDR3 is TGTGCCAGCAGCTTAGCGATCGAGCACAATGAGCAGTTCTTC. Its translation: CASSLAIEHNEQFF.

Here the CDR3 DNA reads TGTGCCAGCAGCTTATCGGGGAAACAAGTCCACGAGCAGTACTTC. Translation gives CASSLSGKQVHEQYF. This rearrangement joins TRBV11-2 to TRBJ2-7, with TRBD2 as a possible D gene (5 bases). CDR1 is SGHAT, CDR2 FQNNGV, per germline. This CDR3 is built from 15 residues. With 2 bases removed from V and 5 bases from J, the gap between germline ends came to 16 bases.

This clonotype was seen ten or more times. The chain has TRBV6-5 and TRBJ1-2, with D unclear. This CDR3 is 15 amino acids long. The V end lost 0 bases, the J end lost 1 base, and 9 bases lay between the germline ends. Germline lookup yields CDR1 MNHEY and CDR2 SVGAGI. In DNA form, the CDR3 reads TGTGCCAGCAGTTACTCGGGGAGGCTTAACTATGGCTACACCTTC. Protein: CASSYSGRLNYGYTF.

This clonotype was detected ten times or more. V usage is TRBV7-9 and J usage is TRBJ2-5, with 7 nucleotides matching TRBD1. Germline CDR1 is SEHNR and CDR2 is FQNEAQ (reference sequence). This CDR3 is built from 13 residues. Germline trimming cut 5 bases from V and 4 bases from J; bases unmatched to any gene: 4. The CDR3 coding sequence is TGTGCCAGCAGCACAGGGGTAGGAGAGACCCAGTACTTC. It translates to CASSTGVGETQYF. Combining the CDR3 with reference TRBV7-9 and TRBJ2-5 gives the whole variable domain DTGVSQNPRHKITKRGQNVTFRCDPISEHNRLYWYRQTLGQGPEFLTYFQNEAQLEKSRLLSDRFSAERPKGSFSTLEIQRTEQGDSAMYLCASSTGVGETQYFGPGTRLLVL.

The rearrangement joins TRBV20-1 to TRBJ2-2; 7 bases agree with TRBD2. The V gene end was trimmed by 1 base and the J gene end by 3 bases; junction bases not matched to a gene: 8. Germline lookup yields CDR1 DFQATT and CDR2 SNEGSKA (reference sequence). CDR3 size: 16 residues. The CDR3 nucleotides are TGCAGTGCTAGAGTTTTCGGGACTACCTACACCGGGGAGCTGTTTTTT. It is translated as CSARVFGTTYTGELFF.

The chain uses TRBV9 and TRBJ2-6; possible D gene TRBD1, 6 bases. The germline gives CDR1 SGDLS, CDR2 YYNGEE. The CDR3 is 17 amino acids. Trimming took off 0 bases at V and 0 bases at J, with 10 bases between the two ends. The DNA of the CDR3 is TGTGCCAGCAGCGTAGGGGGACAACCCTCTGGGGCCAACGTCCTGACTTTC. Translated: CASSVGGQPSGANVLTF.

The chain couples TRBV10-3 to TRBJ1-3; D unresolved. CDR1 is ENHRY and CDR2 is SYGVKD in the germline V gene. CDR3 size: 12 residues. Trimming removed 7 bases at V and 7 bases at J, with 11 bases between. The CDR3 nucleotides are TGTGCCATCACATCGACTCTGAACACCATATATTTT. The encoded protein is CAITSTLNTIYF.

This clonotype was recorded many times. The CDR3 DNA sequence: TGCAGCGTCATCCTCAGGAGTACCGGGGAGCTGTTTTTT. Protein sequence: CSVILRSTGELFF. This chain uses TRBV29-1 with TRBJ2-2; D gene uncertain. Germline V CDR1 and CDR2: SQVTM, ANQGSEA. V was clipped by 6 bases and J by 5 bases, with 13 bases between them. This CDR3 is built from 13 residues.

This clonotype occurred a few times. The CDR3 here is CASSYVREGPDTQYF. Written as DNA, the CDR3 is TGTGCCAGCAGTTACGTGCGGGAGGGCCCAGATACGCAGTATTTT. This sequence joins TRBV6-2 or TRBV6-3 and TRBJ2-3; 9 bases line up with TRBD2. The CDR3 extends over 15 amino acids. V was pared by 2 bases and J by 4 bases, with 4 bases of the junction left unmatched. CDR1 is MNHEY and CDR2 is SVGEGT in the germline V gene.

This clonotype has ten or more counts. This chain links TRBV4-1 with TRBJ2-7; TRBD1 or TRBD2 may be the D gene (5 bases each). The CDR3 covers 17 residues. Germline lookup yields CDR1 MGHRA and CDR2 YSYEKL. V was clipped by 3 bases and J by 2 bases, with 20 bases between them. The CDR3 is CASSHPNYRDGTYEQYF. Written as DNA, the CDR3 is TGCGCCAGCAGCCACCCCAATTACCGGGACGGAACCTACGAGCAGTACTTC.

This clonotype was counted many times. The chain combines TRBV12-3 or TRBV12-4 with TRBJ2-3; D may match TRBD1 or TRBD2 (5 bases each). The CDR3 is 15 residues long. Trimming removed 4 bases at V and 4 bases at J, with 15 bases between. DNA for the CDR3: TGTGCCAGCAGTTCAGGGAAGGAGGTGGCAGATACGCAGTATTTT. Its protein product is CASSSGKEVADTQYF.

This clonotype was seen more than once but under ten times. The chain recombines TRBV6-6 with TRBJ2-2; D is perhaps TRBD2 (5 bases). V dropped 2 bases and J dropped 6 bases, with 13 bases sitting between them. CDR1 is MNHNY, CDR2 SVGAGI, per germline (reference sequence). This CDR3 comprises 15 residues. This CDR3 is CASSYDEDGAGELFF. The DNA for the CDR3 is TGTGCCAGCAGTTACGACGAGGACGGGGCCGGGGAGCTGTTTTTT.

The chain recombines TRBV20-1 with TRBJ2-3; D is perhaps TRBD1 (5 bases). With 6 bases removed from V and 4 bases from J, the gap between germline ends came to 26 bases. CDR3 length equals 17 residues. The germline V gene has CDR1 DFQATT and CDR2 SNEGSKA (reference sequence). CDR3 DNA sequence: TGCAGTGCCCGCTTGGCGATTGGGGCCAGAACTTCAGATACGCAGTATTTT. Encoded protein: CSARLAIGARTSDTQYF.

The chain couples TRBV20-1 to TRBJ2-1; D is undetermined. Germline V lookup: CDR1 DFQATT, CDR2 SNEGSKA (reference sequence). This CDR3 has 15 amino acids. The V end lost 4 bases, the J end lost 4 bases, and 17 bases lay between the germline ends. Here the CDR3 reads CSAKDNLYSYNEQFF. In DNA, the CDR3 is TGCAGTGCTAAAGATAACCTATACTCATACAATGAGCAGTTCTTC.

There are many counts of this clonotype. The chain joins TRBV12-3 or TRBV12-4 to TRBJ2-7; D is uncertain. V shed 2 bases and J shed 4 bases, with 6 bases lying between them. CDR3 length equals 12 residues. Here the CDR3 reads CASSLMGYEQYF. The CDR3 region has the DNA TGTGCCAGCAGTTTAATGGGTTACGAGCAGTACTTC.

At least ten counts were recorded for this clonotype. The chain couples TRBV29-1 to TRBJ2-5; the D is unclear. The CDR3 loop spans 12 amino acids. CDR1 and CDR2 (germline): SQVTM, ANQGSEA. Trimming removed 4 bases from V and 2 bases from J, with 8 bases in between. CDR3 sequence reads: CSVVGIQETQYF. CDR3 DNA: TGCAGCGTTGTTGGCATTCAAGAGACCCAGTACTTC.

The V and J genes are TRBV11-2 and TRBJ2-6, with D unresolved. CDR3 length equals 12 residues. Trimming stripped 7 bases from V and 13 bases from J, with 14 bases between. Germline V gives CDR1 SGHAT, CDR2 FQNNGV. CDR3 nucleotides: TGTGCCAGCACCGCAACGGCCCGGGTCCTGACTTTC. Encoded protein: CASTATARVLTF.

CDR3 in DNA: TGCGGAAGAAACAGGGGGCGGCCCTACGAGCAGTACTTC. This codes for CGRNRGRPYEQYF. This chain joins TRBV29-1 and TRBJ2-7, with 9 bases identical to TRBD1. CDR1 is SQVTM, CDR2 ANQGSEA, per germline. This CDR3 spans 13 amino acids.

In this sample, this clonotype turned up many times. This sequence joins TRBV5-1 and TRBJ1-4, with a tentative D call TRBD1 (5 bases). With 4 bases removed from V and 7 bases from J, the gap between germline ends came to 11 bases. Germline lookup yields CDR1 SGHRS and CDR2 YFSETQ. The CDR3 loop spans 13 amino acids. CDR3 sequence (DNA): TGCGCCAGCAGCGACCAGGGACCTGAAAAACTGTTTTTT. It is translated as CASSDQGPEKLFF.

This rearrangement joins TRBV4-1 to TRBJ2-5, with D possibly called TRBD1 or TRBD2 (5 bases each). CDR3 length equals 15 residues. The germline CDR1 and CDR2 sequences are MGHRA and YSYEKL. The germline V and J ends were trimmed by 1 base and 5 bases, with 14 bases remaining between them. CDR3 sequence: CASSQGDPDGETQYF. The CDR3 coding sequence is TGCGCCAGCAGCCAAGGGGACCCGGACGGCGAGACCCAGTACTTC.

Here the CDR3 DNA reads TGCGCCAGCAGCTTGATAGCGGGAGGGCCCCACAATGAGCAGTTCTTC. It is translated as CASSLIAGGPHNEQFF. V and J are TRBV5-1 and TRBJ2-1; 11 bases map to TRBD2. Germline CDR1 SGHRS, CDR2 YFSETQ. V dropped 1 base and J dropped 5; count of bases not matched to a gene: 5. CDR3 length: 16 residues.

The chain recombines TRBV7-9 with TRBJ2-2; possibly TRBD2 for D (5 bases). This CDR3 has 16 residues. Per germline, CDR1 SEHNR and CDR2 FQNEAQ (reference sequence). The V end was cut by 0 bases, the J end by 3 bases, with 11 bases between. The CDR3 is CASSLASHGDTGELFF. CDR3 DNA sequence: TGTGCCAGCAGCTTAGCGAGTCACGGGGACACCGGGGAGCTGTTTTTT.

This clonotype was seen more than once but under ten times. The chain has TRBV5-1 and TRBJ2-7, with D hard to call. Trimming left V 5 bases short and J 0 bases short, with 15 bases between. The V gene's germline CDR1 is SGHRS and CDR2 YFSETQ. The CDR3 has 15 residues. The CDR3 protein is CASSLSRSSSYEQYF. The CDR3, as DNA: TGCGCCAGCAGTCTCTCACGGTCGAGCTCCTACGAGCAGTACTTC.

The table lists this clonotype with a few counts. The rearrangement joins TRBV7-2 to TRBJ2-7, with unresolved D. In germline, CDR1 is SGHTA, CDR2 FQGNSA. Deletions cut 2 bases from V and 7 bases from J, with 15 bases between. The CDR3 length is 14 residues. For the CDR3, the DNA is TGTGCCAGCAGCTTATTGCCCCCCCCCGGTGAGCAGTACTTC. Translating gives CASSLLPPPGEQYF. Full variable domain (remainder filled in from reference TRBV7-2 and TRBJ2-7): GAGVSQSPSNKVTEKGKDVELRCDPISGHTALYWYRQSLGQGLEFLIYFQGNSAPDKSGLPSDRFSAERTGGSVSTLTIQRTQQEDSAVYLCASSLLPPPGEQYFGPGTRLTVT.